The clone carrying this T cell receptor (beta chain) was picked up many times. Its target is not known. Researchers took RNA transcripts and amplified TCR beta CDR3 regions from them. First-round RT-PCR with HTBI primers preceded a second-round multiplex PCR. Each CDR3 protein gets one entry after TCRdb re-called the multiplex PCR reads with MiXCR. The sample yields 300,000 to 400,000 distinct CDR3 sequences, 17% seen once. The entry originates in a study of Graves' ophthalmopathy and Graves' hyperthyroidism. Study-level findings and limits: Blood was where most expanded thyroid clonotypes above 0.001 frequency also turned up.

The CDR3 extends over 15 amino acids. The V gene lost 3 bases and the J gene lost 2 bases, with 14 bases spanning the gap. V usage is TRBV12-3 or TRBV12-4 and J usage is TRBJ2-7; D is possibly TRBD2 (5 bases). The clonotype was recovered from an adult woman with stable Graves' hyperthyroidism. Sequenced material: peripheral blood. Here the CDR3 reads CASSFSSSRPYEQYF. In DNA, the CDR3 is TGTGCCAGCAGTTTCTCGTCTAGCAGACCCTACGAGCAGTACTTC.